Below are 26 T cell receptor beta chains sequenced from a single sample in a study of post-analysis software for immune sequencing data. Regarding the study as a whole: The five TRBV segments detected at higher frequency in patients than in controls included TRBV5-6, TRBV5-1 and TRBV20-1.

Carried by the TCR beta cDNA libraries were unique molecular identifiers. One entry per CDR3 protein, called by TCRdb with MiXCR from the PCR reads. The sample yields hundreds of thousands of distinct CDR3 sequences, around 27% seen once. The antigens these receptors bind are not known. Specimen: blood. These TCRs come from a girl between 10 and 17 years old with multiple sclerosis.

V is TRBV12-3 or TRBV12-4 and J is TRBJ1-1, with 12 bases fitting TRBD1. The CDR3 is 16 residues long. V lost 5 bases and J lost 3; bases outside the gene matches: 7. CDR3 protein: CASSKPGQGADTEAFF. Here the CDR3 DNA reads TGTGCCAGCAGTAAACCGGGACAGGGGGCGGACACTGAAGCTTTCTTT.

In this sample, this clonotype turned up once. The genes are TRBV28 and TRBJ1-6; D call uncertain. Trimming shortened V by 6 bases and J by 2 bases, and 8 bases separated the two germline ends. Germline V CDR1 and CDR2: MDHEN, SYDVKM. The CDR3 contains 14 residues. The CDR3 DNA is TGTGCCAGCAGCCTCAGTGCCTATAATTCACCCCTCCACTTT. Translation: CASSLSAYNSPLHF.

Regarding this clonotype: A much larger clone differs from this one at a single base, so this may be a read error. This sequence joins TRBV4-3 and TRBJ2-7; D unresolved. The V gene lost 3 bases and the J gene lost 7 bases, with 16 bases spanning the gap. The length of the CDR3 is 14 residues. The germline V gene has CDR1 LGHNA and CDR2 YSLEER. As DNA, the CDR3 is TGCGCCAGCAGCCAGGGCCAGCCTTCGGTGGAGCAGTACTTC. Residues: CASSQGQPSVEQYF.

The rearrangement links TRBV2 to TRBJ2-5; maybe TRBD2 (5 bases). V was trimmed by 4 bases and J by 2 bases, leaving 8 bases between them. CDR1 SNHLY and CDR2 FYNNEI come from the germline V gene. This CDR3 spans 13 amino acids. CDR3 loop: CASSAQRQETQYF. The CDR3 DNA reads as TGTGCCAGCAGTGCTCAGCGGCAAGAGACCCAGTACTTC.

The V gene is TRBV20-1, the J gene TRBJ2-4, with 9 bases lining up with TRBD1. The end of the DNA aligns better with TRBJ2-7, so the J call may be wrong. There are 14 residues in the CDR3. In germline, CDR1 is DFQATT, CDR2 SNEGSKA (reference sequence). The CDR3 sequence is CSARVGQGGYEQYF. The CDR3 bases are TGCAGTGCTAGAGTGGGACAGGGAGGATACGAGCAGTACTTC.

In its sample, this clonotype was seen a few times. The V call is TRBV29-1, the J call TRBJ2-2, with 7 nucleotides matching TRBD1. The CDR3 has 14 residues. Per the germline V gene, CDR1 is SQVTM and CDR2 is ANQGSEA. Trimming took 6 bases from V and 4 from J; bases not matched to a gene: 8. DNA for the CDR3: TGCAGCGTGCAGGGACCAGGGGGCACCGGGGAGCTGTTTTTT. This codes for CSVQGPGGTGELFF.

V is TRBV7-8 and J is TRBJ2-2; 11 bases fit TRBD1. Germline-derived CDR1 and CDR2 are SGHVS and FQNEAQ. This CDR3 contains 16 residues. Unmatched junction bases numbered 10, after V lost 6 bases and J lost 7 bases. CDR3 sequence reads: CASSSTGTGGFGELFF. The CDR3 DNA follows: TGTGCCAGCAGTTCTACCGGGACAGGGGGTTTCGGGGAGCTGTTTTTT.

The V gene is TRBV29-1, the J gene TRBJ1-2; D is undetermined. V lost 6 bases to trimming and J lost 4 bases, with 9 bases between them. CDR1 and CDR2 (germline): SQVTM, ANQGSEA. The CDR3 consists of 11 residues. CDR3 protein: CSVREGYGYTF. CDR3 DNA sequence: TGCAGCGTCCGAGAGGGCTATGGCTACACCTTC.

This clonotype was observed a handful of times. This rearrangement joins TRBV7-2 to TRBJ2-7; D gene uncertain. V dropped 2 bases and J dropped 0 bases, with 11 bases sitting between them. This CDR3 has 15 amino acids. Germline-derived CDR1 and CDR2 are SGHTA and FQGNSA. CDR3 sequence: CASSLPNSPSYEQYF. For the CDR3, the DNA is TGTGCCAGCAGCTTACCAAATAGCCCCTCCTACGAGCAGTACTTC.

This clonotype was counted at least ten times. The CDR3: CASSGGANYGYTF. The CDR3, as DNA: TGTGCCAGCAGTGGCGGCGCTAACTATGGCTACACCTTC. V is TRBV28 and J is TRBJ1-2; D not certain. Germline CDR1 is MDHEN and CDR2 is SYDVKM. CDR3 length: 13 amino acids. Trimming removed 5 bases at V and 0 bases at J, with 7 bases between.

This clonotype appeared a few times. The chain has TRBV5-1 and TRBJ1-4; 7 bases map to TRBD1. The CDR3 sequence is 14 residues long. Germline-derived CDR1 and CDR2 are SGHRS and YFSETQ. The V and J ends lost 7 bases and 7 bases, in that order; junction bases with no gene match: 10. CDR3 sequence: CASAEGAGSEKLFF. The CDR3 DNA reads as TGCGCCAGCGCTGAGGGGGCAGGGAGTGAAAAACTGTTTTTT. Full variable domain (missing parts from reference TRBV5-1 and TRBJ1-4): KAGVTQTPRYLIKTRGQQVTLSCSPISGHRSVSWYQQTPGQGLQFLFEYFSETQRNKGNFPGRFSGRQFSNSRSEMNVSTLELGDSALYLCASAEGAGSEKLFFGSGTQLSVL.

The chain recombines TRBV11-2 with TRBJ2-1; D remains ambiguous. Per the germline V gene, CDR1 is SGHAT and CDR2 is FQNNGV. CDR3 length: 14 residues. V lost 7 bases to trimming and J lost 6 bases, with 16 bases between them. The CDR3 spells CASKGQRLLNEQFF. The CDR3 nucleotides are TGTGCCAGCAAAGGTCAGCGCTTACTCAATGAGCAGTTCTTC.

This sequence joins TRBV20-1 and TRBJ2-1; 10 bases match TRBD1. Trimming at V came to 3 bases and at J to 9 bases, leaving 8 bases not matched to a gene. Germline-derived CDR1 and CDR2 are DFQATT and SNEGSKA (reference sequence). The CDR3 spans 14 residues. The CDR3 bases are TGCAGTGCTAGGTTCCGGGACAGGGGCGGTGAGCAGTTCTTC. Its protein is CSARFRDRGGEQFF.

The chain couples TRBV5-1 to TRBJ2-3; 9 bases line up with TRBD2. CDR3 length: 14 amino acids. Per the germline V gene, CDR1 is SGHRS and CDR2 is YFSETQ. Unmatched junction bases numbered 5, after V lost 4 bases and J lost 5 bases. CDR3 DNA: TGCGCCAGCAGCAATAGCGGGGGAGAAGATACGCAGTATTTT. Translation gives CASSNSGGEDTQYF.

The CDR3 protein is CATSWGNEQFF. The CDR3 DNA reads TGTGCCACCAGTTGGGGGAATGAGCAGTTCTTC. V and J are TRBV24-1 and TRBJ2-1, with D perhaps being TRBD1 or TRBD2 (5 bases each). The germline CDR1 and CDR2 sequences are KGHDR and SFDVKD. V was cut by 6 bases and J by 7 bases, with 6 bases left in between. CDR3 length: 11 residues.

With respect to this clonotype: A much larger clone sits a single nucleotide away, making a read error possible. The chain has TRBV12-3 or TRBV12-4 and TRBJ2-1; TRBD2 matches at 9 bases. V shed 5 bases, J shed 13 bases, and the junction held 15 bases outside the gene matches. This CDR3 contains 15 residues. The CDR3 loop reads CASSPLAGRGQTQFF. The CDR3 coding sequence is TGTGCCAGCAGTCCCCTAGCGGGGAGGGGGCAGACCCAGTTCTTC.

This sequence joins TRBV6-5 and TRBJ2-5; TRBD2 aligns across 14 bases. V dropped 4 bases and J dropped 0; count of bases not matched to a gene: 10. Germline loops: CDR1 MNHEY, CDR2 SVGAGI. The CDR3 length is 19 residues. The CDR3 region is CASSSTSGRDSRYQETQYF. Written as DNA, the CDR3 is TGTGCCAGCAGTTCGACTAGCGGGAGGGACTCGCGATACCAAGAGACCCAGTACTTC.

The rearrangement links TRBV10-2 to TRBJ1-1, with D tentatively TRBD1 (6 bases). Trimming stripped 2 bases from V and 10 bases from J, with 14 bases between. From germline, CDR1 is WSHSY and CDR2 SAAADI. CDR3 length: 13 amino acids. As DNA, the CDR3 is TGCGCCAGCAGTGAGGGGCAGGGGTCCCCAGCTTTCTTT. Encoded protein: CASSEGQGSPAFF.

This clonotype was seen only a few times. J is TRBJ2-7 and V is TRBV28; TRBD2 is a possible D gene (5 bases). V lost 5 bases and J 3 bases, leaving 14 bases between the germline ends. The CDR3 runs to 14 residues. Germline assignment: CDR1 MDHEN and CDR2 SYDVKM. The CDR3 sequence is CASSTEEDLYEQYF. CDR3 in DNA: TGTGCCAGCAGTACTGAGGAGGACCTCTACGAGCAGTACTTC.

There are many counts of this clonotype. The chain carries TRBV7-7 and TRBJ2-1, with D perhaps TRBD1 (5 bases). From germline, CDR1 is SSHAT and CDR2 FNYEAQ (reference sequence). The CDR3 contains 15 residues. Deletions cut 1 base from V and 0 bases from J, with 7 bases between. CDR3 in DNA: TGTGCCAGCAGCTTAGGGACATCCTCCTACAATGAGCAGTTCTTC. Translating it yields CASSLGTSSYNEQFF.

J is TRBJ2-7 and V is TRBV15; no firm D call. Between the trimmed V and J ends, which lost 0 bases and 2 bases, there was a span of 11 bases. The CDR3 length is 15 residues. Looked up from germline, CDR1 is LNHNV and CDR2 is YYDKDF (reference sequence). CDR3 coding DNA: TGTGCCACCAGCAGAGAACGTAGCAGCACCTACGAGCAGTACTTC. It codes for CATSRERSSTYEQYF.

The chain uses TRBV7-8 and TRBJ2-7, with 12 bases identical to TRBD1. Germline-derived CDR1 and CDR2 are SGHVS and FQNEAQ. V was clipped by 4 bases and J by 1 base; unmatched bases: 14. This CDR3 is 19 amino acids long. The CDR3 DNA follows: TGTGCCAGCAGCTCAATCTTCGGGACAGGGGGCTATAGATCCTACGAGCAGTACTTC. This encodes CASSSIFGTGGYRSYEQYF. Combining the CDR3 with reference TRBV7-8 and TRBJ2-7 gives the whole variable domain GAGVSQSPRYKVAKRGQDVALRCDPISGHVSLFWYQQALGQGPEFLTYFQNEAQLDKSGLPSDRFFAERPEGSVSTLKIQRTQQEDSAVYLCASSSIFGTGGYRSYEQYFGPGTRLTVT.

The gene calls are TRBV7-9 and TRBJ2-1, with TRBD1 as a possible D gene (5 bases). The CDR3 length is 14 residues. Trimming cost V 3 bases and J 8 bases, with 14 bases left between them. CDR1 is SEHNR and CDR2 is FQNEAQ in the germline V gene (reference sequence). This CDR3 reads CASSFGRWGDEQFF. CDR3 bases: TGTGCCAGCAGCTTCGGACGGTGGGGCGATGAGCAGTTCTTC. Full variable domain (remainder filled in from reference TRBV7-9 and TRBJ2-1): DTGVSQNPRHKITKRGQNVTFRCDPISEHNRLYWYRQTLGQGPEFLTYFQNEAQLEKSRLLSDRFSAERPKGSFSTLEIQRTEQGDSAMYLCASSFGRWGDEQFFGPGTRLTVL.

This clonotype turned up a few times. The genes are TRBV3-1 and TRBJ2-7; 8 nucleotides agree with TRBD2. The CDR3 is 15 residues long. The V segment lost 1 base and the J segment 4 bases; nucleotides outside the gene matches: 6. Germline CDR1 and CDR2: LGHDT and YNNKEL (reference sequence). The CDR3 is CASSQAGSGGYEQYF. Here the CDR3 DNA reads TGTGCCAGCAGCCAAGCGGGCTCGGGGGGGTACGAGCAGTACTTC.

The genes are TRBV6-5 and TRBJ2-1, with TRBD1 matching over 8 bases. The germline V gene encodes CDR1 MNHEY and CDR2 SVGAGI. V shed 10 bases, J shed 2 bases, and the junction held 7 bases outside the gene matches. The CDR3 is made up of 14 amino acids. The CDR3 loop reads CATQTQGAYNEQFF. In DNA, the CDR3 is TGTGCCACCCAGACACAGGGGGCCTACAATGAGCAGTTCTTC.

V usage is TRBV4-3 and J usage is TRBJ2-5; D is possibly TRBD1 (5 bases). V was trimmed by 0 bases and J by 6 bases, leaving 17 bases between them. Germline lookup yields CDR1 LGHNA and CDR2 YSLEER. CDR3 length: 16 residues. CDR3 coding DNA: TGCGCCAGCAGCCAAGACCATAGGGGCACCCCCAAGACCCAGTACTTC. It is translated as CASSQDHRGTPKTQYF.